This TCR beta chain was identified during a study of cytotoxic CD8 clonotypes in ibrutinib-treated CLL. Study in general: Patient counts were 11 relapsed/refractory, under 16 treatment-naive and fewer than 18 IGHV unmutated. Patients attained approximately 24 partial and 2 complete responses; at median about 74 months, 14 remained remitted while approximately 12 progressed.

CDR1 and CDR2 from the germline V gene are MNHEY and SVGAGI. The CDR3 runs to 11 residues. V lost 6 bases and J 9 bases, leaving 9 bases between the germline ends. TCRdb's table, derived via immunoSEQ multiplex PCR, lists solely in-frame clones and lacks some. This table has 110,000 to 150,000 clones, 70% to 80% appearing once. The material was PBMCs, obtained after 24 months of ibrutinib treatment. The V call is TRBV6-5, the J call TRBJ2-1; D uncertain. This TCR came from a human donor with chronic lymphocytic leukemia. This CDR3 is CASRRFPEQFF. As DNA, the CDR3 is TGTGCCAGCAGGAGATTTCCTGAGCAGTTCTTC.